This entry concerns a single T cell receptor beta chain. Its specific antigen is unknown. Base quality data are lacking; no much larger clone is found one base away. Library preparation used the immunoSEQ multiplex PCR assay. For the multiplex PCR, a mixture combining 60 forward primers for TCR Vbeta segments and 13 reverse primers for TCR Jbeta segments was used. The CDR3 region of rearranged TCR beta genes was amplified from genomic DNA with a multiplex PCR assay. The Illumina HiSeq System was used to sequence the amplified TCR beta libraries as 87-base-pair reads. The original pipeline was this. A later analysis counted about 80 million unique TCR beta chains across the 666 repertoires, and around 9.9 million of these chains were shared by at least two donors. Raw reads were error-corrected and collapsed into unique sequences with a nearest-neighbor algorithm that merged closely related sequences to remove PCR and sequencing errors. CDR3 sequences were aligned to IMGT reference sequences to assign V, D and J gene segments. Each retained sequence needed at least a six-nucleotide match to both a V gene segment and a J gene segment. Rearrangements were called productive when the CDR3 lacked stop codons and stayed in frame with V and J; all others were non-productive. CDR3 was defined by IMGT convention, running from the second conserved V-encoded cysteine to the conserved J-encoded phenylalanine. The earlier analysis of 450 to 750 of the donors excluded any sequence lacking an unambiguous match to a single V gene segment. An earlier analysis of under 750 of the donors called V segments functional above 56.7% productive rearrangements and segregating when the between-donor standard deviation exceeded 5%. To diagnose cytomegalovirus status from the catalog of TCR beta chain sequences, a statistical classification framework was built. In a later analysis, V and J genes were assigned by comparing TCR nucleotide sequences against IMGT/GENE-DB human TR gene sequences. The TCRdist pipeline was used in a later analysis to assign CDR3 sequences and most-parsimonious VDJ recombination scenarios. In a later analysis, each TCR beta chain was defined by its CDR3 amino acid sequence together with its V-gene family, and reads lacking a unique V-gene family were excluded. To address suspected cross-contamination and a sequencing artifact, a later analysis removed a few hundred highly shared, low-generation-probability nucleotide sequences. For each public chain, a later analysis derived a clonal expansion index from normalized ranks of inferred template counts within each repertoire. A later analysis computed generation probabilities with a VDJ recombination model fitted to out-of-frame rearrangements, and checked the results against IGoR. In a later analysis, TCR-TCR, TCR-HLA and TCR-CMV co-occurrence was scored with hypergeometric tests, and a repertoire-size bias correction was applied to TCR pairs. False discovery rates were estimated in a later analysis by permuting HLA or CMV assignments 20 times. A later analysis grouped co-occurring TCRs with DBSCAN, adding TCRdist sequence similarity when clustering within HLA-allele-positive subsets. For co-occurrence clustering, repertoires with fewer than 30,000 or more than 120,000 public chains were excluded, along with roughly five repertoires with anomalous nucleotide sharing. Imported from immuneACCESS, the table was reduced by TCRdb to in-frame sequences with V and J called. These copies leave out some clones; in studies compared against another copy, an unresolved V gene accounts for under half, and the cause of the remainder is not known. D and trimming were read from the DNA, whereas the V and J calls and clone size are those reported in that table. In all, the sample holds 100,000 to 150,000 clones, and roughly 70% of those were seen once. The top ten constitute approximately 3.8% of the sample.

Counted from cysteine to phenylalanine, this CDR3 has 15 amino acids. Kept here is only the CDR3 DNA, which spans 45 bases and is read in frame from base 1. The germline V gene (reference sequence) provides CDR1 GTSNPN and CDR2 SVGIG. Trimming costs V 4 bases and J 6 bases, and their ends lie 18 bases apart. The entry originates in a study of cytomegalovirus exposure and HLA in healthy donors (dated by TCRdb to about 2017). In the study overall: In an earlier analysis of 550 to 750 of the donors, 276 Gb of sequence data and approximately 120 million unique TCR beta sequences from 180 million or so T cells were reported. An early release that covered about 600 HLA-typed donors contained approximately 300 gigabases of sequencing data and 85 million to 100 million unique TCR sequences. The genetic ancestry cluster associated with self-reported Caucasian donors included 80% to 90% of the roughly 360 genotyped donors. The study aimed to test whether signatures of past pathogen exposure could be identified by cataloging public T cell receptors. Using immunosequencing, the study profiled T cell repertoires from 666 subjects and related those repertoires to cytomegalovirus serostatus. Besides the first cohort of roughly 640 subjects, a separate validation cohort made up of over 95 different subjects was used. To predict cytomegalovirus infection status, the study brought together high-throughput TCR immunosequencing, statistical association of individual TCRs with disease status, and machine learning. In a later analysis, previously published TCR beta repertoires from more than 500 donors were re-analyzed and high-resolution HLA genotyping was added so that TCR occurrence patterns could be studied. Rather than using new phenotypic data, the later analysis identified candidate immune exposures from TCR beta sequences and from how often those sequences occurred across donors. To decide whether each TCR beta V gene segment behaved as functional or pseudogenic, an earlier analysis of some 600 of the donors relied on high-throughput TCR beta sequencing. Donor age, sex, ethnicity and CMV serostatus were compiled alongside the repertoire data. Genome-wide SNP genotypes for about 60% of the roughly 670 donors were used in a later genetic analysis, which treated that subset as a discovery cohort. Every discovery cohort repertoire had been produced on one sequencing platform. Both class I and class II loci were covered by HLA typing, at four-digit resolution. The number of donors typed differed by locus, with 629-630 for A, B, C, DRB1 and DQB1, more than 500 for DQA1, nearly 610 for DPA1, and around 450 for DPB1. Four to six DR-DQ haplotypes were handled as single units for association and clustering, since linkage in the cohort was strong. Among 300 to 500 genotyped donors of the cohort, an average of around 250,000 unique TCR beta nucleotide sequences was sequenced per donor, of which 15% to 20% were non-productive. General study outcomes and caveats: Presence/absence analyses assumed roughly uniform sequencing depth across donors, an assumption that may not hold. Compared with equally common non-associated chains, HLA-associated TCR beta chains in a later analysis were more clonally expanded and had lower generation probabilities. A cluster of highly shared sequence variants was judged likely to represent a technical artifact of the sequencing pipeline. At a false discovery rate of 0.05, a later analysis linked about 17,000 TCR beta sequences to specific HLA alleles. According to the authors, the approach could potentially be generalized to other disease states and immunological phenotypes. Only TCR beta chains were sequenced in this cohort, and the absence of alpha or paired-chain data limited detectable features. Most TCR sequences were seen in very few donors, while some public TCRs were found in many individuals. In vitro tests confirmed that a few of the cytomegalovirus-associated TCR beta chains recognize cytomegalovirus antigens. Correlated functional status among segregating V segments might reflect linkage disequilibrium, but an unknown experimental factor could not be ruled out. A later analysis found that most CMV-associated TCR beta chains appeared HLA-restricted, with HLA associations seemingly driven largely by CMV exposure. Several of the top co-occurrence clusters appeared to be linked to parvovirus B19, influenza, CMV and Epstein-Barr virus, according to a later analysis. An association between a missense DCLRE1C variant and V-gene and J-gene trimming of TCR beta chains was found in a later genetic analysis and replicated in an independent cohort. Strong co-occurrence of HLA alleles, especially DR and DQ, made assigning TCR associations to individual alleles difficult. Because counts were too low, roughly 18 rarely observed V segments, including chromosome 9 orphons, were left out of the earlier analysis of over 550 of the donors. In the study, some 180 TCR beta chains were listed as associated with cytomegalovirus. Immune exposure information for the cohort was limited to CMV serostatus. The 87-base-pair reads could not distinguish some IMGT-functional V segments, including TRBV6-2 and TRBV6-3, so those segments were excluded. Compared with the 666-donor mean, donors in an Asian-associated ancestry cluster had fewer N-insertions in productive TCRs, according to a later genetic analysis. In an earlier analysis of about 600 of the donors, most TCR beta V segments appeared in productive rearrangements about 87% or about 30% of the time, broadly matching IMGT annotations. HLA typing was unavailable for some donors at each locus, so association tests used only the typed subset. In a later analysis, TCR association rates were found to vary across HLA loci, with the most associated TCRs seen for DRB1 alleles and the fewest for HLA-C alleles. A further reported finding was that TCR beta sequences accurately predicted the HLA-A and HLA-B alleles for most subjects in the first cohort. In both the original and validation cohorts, the classifier was reported to diagnose cytomegalovirus status with high specificity and sensitivity.

The cohort comprised fewer than 750 healthy bone marrow donors. All cohort members were sampled while nominally healthy, although unrecorded immune exposures were likely present. The donor was CMV seronegative and belonged to the group of 352 seronegative cohort members. A peripheral blood sample was provided by each donor, and peripheral blood mononuclear cells were used for TCR beta sequencing. The Qiagen DNeasy Blood Extraction Kit was used to extract genomic DNA from the blood cell samples. This receptor was taken from a man younger than 45 in good health and CMV-seronegative. The chain is assembled from TRBV30 and TRBJ2-2, and possibly TRBD1, on 6 matching bases. Sequencing used PBMCs. The sequence in DNA is TGTGCCTGGACCCGCCCAGGGGTGCGATCCGGGGAGCTGTTTTTT. It translates to CAWTRPGVRSGELFF. The entire variable domain, with the stretches around the CDR3 drawn from the reference TRBV30 and TRBJ2-2 proteins, is SQTIHQWPATLVQPVGSPLSLECTVEGTSNPNLYWYRQAAGRGLQLLFYSVGIGQISSEVPQNLSASRPQDRQFILSSKKLLLSDSGFYLCAWTRPGVRSGELFFGEGSRLTVL.